These 2 T cell receptor beta chains originate from one sample sequenced in a study of OX40 agonist ivuxolimab in advanced cancers. TCRdb keeps only in-frame clones here, not all; method: immunoSEQ multiplex PCR. The data hold roughly 100,000 clones, with approximately 90% observed a single time. The specimen was CD4+ or CD8+ T cells sorted from blood, collected in a trial of the OX40 agonist ivuxolimab. Receptors were obtained from an adult with an advanced solid tumor such as melanoma, head and neck, liver or kidney cancer.

This sequence joins TRBV2 and TRBJ1-5; 7 bases are a match to TRBD1. V was clipped by 11 bases and J by 5 bases; unmatched bases: 9. This CDR3 is 13 amino acids long. Germline values: CDR1 SNHLY, CDR2 FYNNEI. As DNA, the CDR3 is TGTGCCTCCCAGGGGGAAGGGCATCAGCCCCAGCATTTT. It specifies CASQGEGHQPQHF. Combining the CDR3 with reference TRBV2 and TRBJ1-5 gives the whole variable domain EPEVTQTPSHQVTQMGQEVILRCVPISNHLYFYWYRQILGQKVEFLVSFYNNEISEKSEIFDDQFSVERPDGSNFTLKIRSTKLEDSAMYFCASQGEGHQPQHFGDGTRLSIL.

The sample holds a few counts of this clone. This chain connects TRBV2 to TRBJ1-5, with D perhaps matching TRBD1 (6 bases). The CDR3 is 13 amino acids. CDR1 and CDR2 (germline): SNHLY, FYNNEI. V lost 8 bases, J lost 4 bases, and 12 bases lay in between. The DNA of the CDR3 is TGTGCCAGCTATGGGGGGGCTAATCAGCCCCAGCATTTT. It yields the protein CASYGGANQPQHF.